These 24 T cell receptor beta chains originate from one sample sequenced in a study of T cells in Graves' hyperthyroidism and ophthalmopathy. RNA transcripts yielded amplified TCR beta CDR3 regions. During a first-round RT-PCR of the TCR CDR3, the HTBI primer set was used. TCRdb re-called the multiplex PCR reads through MiXCR, storing one row per CDR3 protein. The table includes about 840,000 distinct CDR3 sequences, 35% to 45% detected once. Sequencing was done on a sample of blood. These receptors were obtained from a man younger than 35 with Graves' hyperthyroidism.

This clonotype occurred many times. The chain is built from TRBV7-2 and TRBJ2-7, with no clear D. Germline V gene data show CDR1 as SGHTA and CDR2 as FQGNSA. The length of the CDR3 is 11 residues. V lost 5 bases and J lost 2, with 4 bases in between. CDR3 residues: CASSKAYEQYF. The CDR3 nucleotides are TGTGCCAGCAGCAAAGCCTACGAGCAGTACTTC.

In nucleotides, the CDR3 is TGTGCCAGCAGTCCATACAGGGGGCTTATCTATGGCTACACCTTC. Translation: CASSPYRGLIYGYTF. The chain joins TRBV6-5 to TRBJ1-2; 9 bases fit TRBD1. With 5 bases clipped from V and 4 bases from J, the junction kept 8 bases outside the gene matches. Germline loops: CDR1 MNHEY, CDR2 SVGAGI. The CDR3 is 15 residues long.

On this clonotype itself: An end of the junction does not agree with germline; a read error may underlie this. J is TRBJ1-5 and V is TRBV10-1; D may be TRBD1 (6 bases). The CDR3 covers 15 residues. Germline CDR1 is WNHNN and CDR2 is SYGVQD (reference sequence). The CDR3 sequence: CASTRGATSNRPQHF. CDR3 coding DNA: TGCGCCAGCACCCGGGGGGCCACAAGCAATCGGCCCCAGCATTTT.

A word on this clonotype: A much larger clone is a single base away; this may be a read error. Likely a read error: the CDR3 ends without its conserved phenylalanine or tryptophan. This chain uses TRBV19 with TRBJ1-1; D is unclear. The length of the CDR3 is 13 residues. In germline, CDR1 is LNHDA, CDR2 SQIVND (reference sequence). Deletions cut 2 bases from V and 2 bases from J, with 6 bases between. The DNA of the CDR3 is TGTGCCAGTAGTATACAGGCAAACACTGAAGCTTTCGTT. Its protein product is CASSIQANTEAFV.

This clonotype was seen ten or more times. The rearrangement uses TRBV29-1 and TRBJ1-2; no clear D gene. The V end was cut by 5 bases, the J end by 4 bases, with 11 bases between. The germline V gene encodes CDR1 SQVTM and CDR2 ANQGSEA. The CDR3 has 12 residues. For the CDR3, the DNA is TGCAGCGTTCTGGAACCCAGCTATGGCTACACCTTC. Translation: CSVLEPSYGYTF.

The rearrangement links TRBV7-3 to TRBJ2-7, with 8 bases fitting TRBD1. The CDR3 contains 14 residues. V was clipped by 5 bases and J by 5 bases; unmatched bases: 8. The germline V gene has CDR1 SGHTA and CDR2 FQGTGA. The CDR3 DNA reads as TGTGCCAGCAGCCAAGCCGGACAGGGAAACGAGCAGTACTTC. Its translation: CASSQAGQGNEQYF. Full variable domain (outside the CDR3, taken from reference TRBV7-3 and TRBJ2-7): GAGVSQTPSNKVTEKGKYVELRCDPISGHTALYWYRQSLGQGPEFLIYFQGTGAADDSGLPNDRFFAVRPEGSVSTLKIQRTERGDSAVYLCASSQAGQGNEQYFGPGTRLTVT.

This clonotype was detected ten times or more. The chain combines TRBV7-9 with TRBJ1-5, with a possible D match to TRBD1 (5 bases). Germline V CDR1 and CDR2: SEHNR, FQNEAQ (reference sequence). V was trimmed by 4 bases and J by 6 bases, leaving 10 bases between them. The length of the CDR3 is 13 residues. The CDR3 loop reads CASSSIGAQPQHF. DNA of the CDR3: TGTGCCAGCAGCTCTATAGGGGCTCAGCCCCAGCATTTT.

This clonotype showed up many times. The CDR3 region has the DNA TGTGCCAGTAGTGACAGGGGGGAGGCTGAAGCTTTCTTT. Its protein is CASSDRGEAEAFF. The chain couples TRBV19 to TRBJ1-1; 9 bases line up with TRBD1. V gave up 5 bases and J gave up 6 bases; unmatched junction bases: 4. The CDR3 consists of 13 residues. Germline V gene sequence: CDR1 LNHDA, CDR2 SQIVND (reference sequence).

As to this clonotype: A read error is possible here, since a much larger clone lies one base away. The chain joins TRBV7-9 to TRBJ2-7; possibly TRBD2 for D (5 bases). Per the germline V gene, CDR1 is SEHNR and CDR2 is FQNEAQ (reference sequence). The CDR3 has 15 residues. The V gene lost 5 bases and the J gene lost 2 bases, with 16 bases spanning the gap. The CDR3 sequence: CASSATRTGTYEQYF. DNA of the CDR3: TGTGCCAGCAGCGCCACAAGGACGGGGACCTACGAGCAGTACTTC.

This clonotype appeared many times. The V and J genes are TRBV7-2 and TRBJ2-5; either TRBD1 or TRBD2 may supply D (6 bases each). Trimming removed 4 bases from V and 7 bases from J, with 13 bases in between. The CDR3 spans 13 residues. Germline CDR1 and CDR2: SGHTA and FQGNSA. In nucleotides, the CDR3 is TGTGCCAGCAGCTCCATAGGGGGAGGGACCCAGTACTTC. Protein: CASSSIGGGTQYF.

The chain couples TRBV7-9 to TRBJ1-2; D unclear. In germline, CDR1 is SEHNR, CDR2 FQNEAQ (reference sequence). This CDR3 contains 13 residues. Trimming removed 7 bases from V and 4 bases from J, with 13 bases in between. CDR3 nucleotides: TGTGCCAGCACCCGCCAACCCGCCTATGGCTACACCTTC. Protein sequence: CASTRQPAYGYTF.

CDR3 region: CASSLKRSRSPLEQYF. The DNA of the CDR3 is TGTGCCAGCAGCTTGAAGAGAAGCAGGTCACCTTTGGAGCAGTACTTC. The chain combines TRBV7-8 with TRBJ2-7, with D unclear. CDR3 length: 16 amino acids. V was cut by 3 bases and J by 7 bases, with 22 bases left in between. Per the germline V gene, CDR1 is SGHVS and CDR2 is FQNEAQ.

The chain links TRBV2 to TRBJ1-5, with a possible D match to TRBD1 (5 bases). In germline, CDR1 is SNHLY, CDR2 FYNNEI. Trimming removed 5 bases from V and 7 bases from J, with 18 bases in between. This CDR3 spans 15 amino acids. The CDR3 loop reads CASSIWPQSGQPQHF. In nucleotides, the CDR3 is TGTGCCAGCAGTATCTGGCCACAGTCAGGGCAGCCCCAGCATTTT.

In regard to this clonotype: An end of the junction does not agree with germline; a read error may underlie this. CDR3 residues: CASSFSWEQSPGELFF. CDR3 nucleotides: TGTGCCAGCAGCTTTTCATGGGAGCAATCTCCCGGGGAGCTGTTTTTT. The chain employs TRBV5-1 and TRBJ2-2, with D possibly matching TRBD2 (5 bases). This CDR3 is built from 16 residues. Germline V gives CDR1 SGHRS, CDR2 YFSETQ.

This clonotype was detected a few times. The rearrangement links TRBV20-1 to TRBJ1-1; D call uncertain. V shed 5 bases and J shed 0 bases, with 10 bases lying between them. The CDR3 extends over 13 amino acids. Germline-derived CDR1 and CDR2 are DFQATT and SNEGSKA (reference sequence). CDR3 bases: TGCAGTGCTCGGTGGCGGCTGAACACTGAAGCTTTCTTT. Encoded protein: CSARWRLNTEAFF.

This sequence joins TRBV2 and TRBJ2-7; D could derive from TRBD1 or TRBD2 (5 bases each). The CDR3 consists of 15 residues. Germline V CDR1 and CDR2: SNHLY, FYNNEI. Trimming pared 6 bases from V and 1 base from J, leaving 16 bases between. The CDR3 is CASSGLRDGSYEQYF. The CDR3 nucleotides are TGTGCCAGCAGCGGGCTCCGGGACGGTTCCTACGAGCAGTACTTC.

This clonotype was observed a handful of times. The chain couples TRBV14 to TRBJ1-2; D unresolved. CDR1 is SGHDN, CDR2 FVKESK, per germline. The length of the CDR3 is 17 residues. The V end was cut by 1 base, the J end by 2 bases, with 17 bases between. Written as DNA, the CDR3 is TGTGCCAGCAGCCAAGGCATCAGGTCCACCTTGAACTATGGCTACACCTTC. Amino acid sequence: CASSQGIRSTLNYGYTF.

J is TRBJ2-2 and V is TRBV29-1, with 8 bases lining up with TRBD1. CDR3 length equals 16 residues. Losses at the gene ends were 1 base for V and 5 bases for J; bases not matched to a gene: 9. Germline CDR1 is SQVTM and CDR2 is ANQGSEA. CDR3 DNA sequence: TGCAGCGTTGAAGTCAAGGCAGGGGGCCGAACCGGGGAGCTGTTTTTT. It yields the protein CSVEVKAGGRTGELFF.

About this clonotype: Since a much larger clone is just one base distant, this may be a read error. The chain is built from TRBV12-3 or TRBV12-4 and TRBJ1-4; perhaps TRBD1 as D (5 bases). This CDR3 has 13 amino acids. The V gene lost 8 bases and the J gene lost 3 bases, with 10 bases spanning the gap. The CDR3 region is CASGGWSNEKLFF. CDR3 bases: TGTGCCAGCGGGGGGTGGTCTAATGAAAAACTGTTTTTT.

This clonotype was seen at least ten times. V and J are TRBV7-9 and TRBJ1-1; TRBD1 agrees at 7 bases. The germline V gene encodes CDR1 SEHNR and CDR2 FQNEAQ (reference sequence). The CDR3 is made up of 14 amino acids. J lost 7 bases, V lost 0 bases, and 5 bases had no gene match. The CDR3 spells CASSLAIGTDEAFF. CDR3 DNA: TGTGCCAGCAGCTTAGCAATCGGGACAGATGAAGCTTTCTTT.

The rearrangement joins TRBV2 to TRBJ2-3; 10 positions agree with TRBD2. The germline gives CDR1 SNHLY, CDR2 FYNNEI. The CDR3 consists of 15 residues. V was clipped by 4 bases and J by 1 base; unmatched bases: 2. The CDR3 protein is CASSAGLAGTDTQYF. The DNA of the CDR3 is TGTGCCAGCAGTGCCGGACTAGCGGGCACAGATACGCAGTATTTT.

V and J are TRBV25-1 and TRBJ1-1; D is ambiguous. Trimming removed 6 bases from V and 3 bases from J, with 11 bases in between. The CDR3 is 13 residues long. Per the germline V gene, CDR1 is MGHDK and CDR2 is SYGVNS. DNA of the CDR3: TGTGCCAGCAGCGACCGGGATTACACTGAAGCTTTCTTT. This translates into CASSDRDYTEAFF.

There are many counts of this clonotype. The chain couples TRBV19 to TRBJ1-5; 8 nucleotides agree with TRBD1. CDR3 length equals 13 residues. V shed 7 bases, J shed 6 bases, and the junction held 5 bases outside the gene matches. The V gene's germline CDR1 is LNHDA and CDR2 SQIVND (reference sequence). This CDR3 is CASTTGGVQPQHF. Written as DNA, the CDR3 is TGTGCCAGTACTACAGGGGGTGTTCAGCCCCAGCATTTT.

This clonotype was recorded many times. This chain joins TRBV5-8 and TRBJ1-1, with D perhaps matching TRBD1 (6 bases). V was shortened by 4 bases and J by 1 base, with 11 bases between the two germline ends. CDR1 and CDR2 (germline): SGHTS, YDEGEE. This CDR3 region has 14 residues. The CDR3 spells CASSRDRTNTEAFF. As DNA, the CDR3 is TGTGCCAGCAGCCGCGACAGGACGAACACTGAAGCTTTCTTT.